This T cell receptor beta chain came from a study of blood T cell repertoires in COVID-19. For the study at large: Sources were T cells, B-cell-depleted T cells, or PBMCs; the material itself was cDNA or gDNA.

As handled by the study authors: By means of reference gene primer amplification, nucleated cell counts were estimated. Clones were read by immunoSEQ multiplex PCR, and TCRdb kept only the in-frame ones, dropping some. Clone size and V and J calls were adopted from that table, with D and trimming inferred from the DNA. The table lists tens of thousands of clones, approximately 81% of them singletons. Seattle researchers signed up patients amid active infection and tracked them longitudinally. Per the germline V gene, CDR1 is LGHDT and CDR2 is YNNKEL (reference sequence). V lost 4 bases and J lost 8; bases outside the gene matches: 7. This CDR3 region has 14 residues.

Sequenced sample: peripheral blood. The chain employs TRBV3-1 (or the pseudogene TRBV3-2) and TRBJ1-5; 8 bases line up with TRBD1. The TCR sequence derives from a man aged 60 to 69 with COVID-19, enrolled during active disease. The CDR3 DNA reads TGTGCCAGCAGCCCCACAGGGGGTTTTGAGCCCCAGCATTTT. Protein sequence: CASSPTGGFEPQHF.